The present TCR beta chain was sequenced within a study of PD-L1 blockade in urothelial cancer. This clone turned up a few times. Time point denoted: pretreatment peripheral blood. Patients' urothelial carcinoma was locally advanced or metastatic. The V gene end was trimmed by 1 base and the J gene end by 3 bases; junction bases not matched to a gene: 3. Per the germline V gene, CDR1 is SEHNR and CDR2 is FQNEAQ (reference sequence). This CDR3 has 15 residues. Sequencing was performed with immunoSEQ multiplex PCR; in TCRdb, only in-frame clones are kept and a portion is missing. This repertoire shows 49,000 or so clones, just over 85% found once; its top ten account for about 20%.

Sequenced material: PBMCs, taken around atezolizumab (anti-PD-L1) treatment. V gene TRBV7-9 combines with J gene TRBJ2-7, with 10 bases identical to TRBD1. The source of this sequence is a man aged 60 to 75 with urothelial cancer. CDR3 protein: CASSLGGTGDYEQYF. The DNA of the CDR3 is TGTGCCAGCAGCTTAGGGGGGACAGGGGACTACGAGCAGTACTTC.